Sequencing of this TCR beta chain was carried out in a study of T cells in Graves' hyperthyroidism and ophthalmopathy. Study as a whole: Prior to any treatment, at the point of initial diagnosis, peripheral blood was collected.

Study outcomes and limitations: Most thyroid clonotypes with frequency above 0.001 were detected in blood.

Concerning this clonotype: Antigen specificity is unknown.

Any patient presenting with uncontrolled infection, other autoimmune disease, pregnancy or lactation was left out. Using RNA transcripts as the source, TCR beta CDR3 regions were amplified. Carried out on the TCR CDR3, a first-round RT-PCR used the HTBI primer set. One entry per CDR3 protein, called by TCRdb with MiXCR from the multiplex PCR reads. The sample lists nearly 750,000 distinct CDR3 sequences, roughly a third occurring once. Sequenced sample: blood. The clonotype was recovered from a woman aged 40 to 55 with Graves' hyperthyroidism.

CDR3 amino acids: CASTRGTGEQPQYF. CDR3 coding DNA: TGTGCCAGCACCAGAGGGACAGGGGAACAGCCCCAGTACTTC. The genes are TRBV2 and TRBJ2-5; 10 positions agree with TRBD1. This CDR3 is 14 amino acids long. Germline assignment: CDR1 SNHLY and CDR2 FYNNEI. With 7 bases clipped from V and 9 bases from J, the junction kept 11 bases outside the gene matches.